This TCR beta chain was captured by sequencing in a study of shared clonotypes between healthy human individuals. Study at large: The donor group consisted of a couple of women and a few men, aged 18 to 49. Researchers assigned three CD4 naive, three CD4 memory, two CD8 naive and one CD8 memory plate to each donor. Whole-study findings and limits: Non-shared clonotypes were found to have lower generation probabilities than the clonotypes that were shared by all four of the sorted-subset donors.

Terminally differentiated effector memory CD45RA+ cells were excluded from the naive CD8 cells, which were CD45RO-negative and positively selected for CCR7. The junction had 3 bases not matched to a gene; V was cut back by 4 bases and J by 3 bases. The CDR3 consists of 13 residues. From germline, CDR1 is MNHEY and CDR2 SVGAGI. Assay execution took place at the deep level. Only in-frame clones appear in the TCRdb table, and some are missing; sequencing was by immunoSEQ multiplex PCR. The sample has millions of clones, about 93% seen once. With regard to this clone: Its antigen remains unidentified.

The sequencing input was naive CD8+ T cells from PBMCs. This TCR was sampled from a man aged 18 to 29 in good health. Some clones in this sample may be carry-over from other donors' samples. This chain links TRBV6-5 with TRBJ2-7; 7 nucleotides agree with TRBD1. The CDR3 reads CASSWGTVYEQYF. CDR3 DNA sequence: TGTGCCAGCAGTTGGGGGACAGTCTACGAGCAGTACTTC.